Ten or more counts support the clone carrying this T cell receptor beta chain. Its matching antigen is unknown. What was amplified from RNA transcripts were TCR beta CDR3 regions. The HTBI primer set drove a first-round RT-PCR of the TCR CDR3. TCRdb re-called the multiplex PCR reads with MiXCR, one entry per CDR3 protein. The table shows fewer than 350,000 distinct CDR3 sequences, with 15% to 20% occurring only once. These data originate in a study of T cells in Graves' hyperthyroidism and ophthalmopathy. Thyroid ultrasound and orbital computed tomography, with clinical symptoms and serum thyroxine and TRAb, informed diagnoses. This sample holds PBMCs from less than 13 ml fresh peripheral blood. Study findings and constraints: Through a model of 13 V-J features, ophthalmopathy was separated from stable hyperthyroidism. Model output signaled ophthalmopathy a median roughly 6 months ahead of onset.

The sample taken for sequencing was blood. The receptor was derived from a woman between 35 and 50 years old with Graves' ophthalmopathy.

CDR3 in DNA: TGTGCCAGCAGGGGGGTAGGGGTCGGCTACACCTTC. Its translation: CASRGVGVGYTF. This chain links TRBV27 with TRBJ1-2, with D possibly TRBD1 on 5 matching bases. This CDR3 has 12 residues. Deletions cut 6 bases from V and 8 bases from J, with 13 bases between. Germline V gives CDR1 MNHEY, CDR2 SMNVEV (reference sequence).